The rows below give T cell receptor beta chains drawn from one sample of a study of shared clonotypes between healthy human individuals. Assay used: immunoSEQ multiplex PCR; TCRdb lists only in-frame clones, some missing. The sample comprises over a million clones, about 84% of which are singletons, and roughly 0.65% rests with the top ten. Sequenced: memory CD4+ T cells from PBMCs. The origin of the receptors is a man aged 18 to 29 in good health. Some clones in this sample may be carry-over from other donors' samples. Both conserved end residues are part of each CDR3. The D gene is left open where the match is weak. Clone size, where shown, is once, few, many, or a class for clones that have expanded.

D: -
size: -
J: TRBJ2-7
V: TRBV11-2
DNA: TGTGCCAGCAGCTTACTCCACTCCGGCCCATCCTACGAGCAGTACTTC
CDR3: CASSLLHSGPSYEQYF

D: -
size: -
J: TRBJ2-2
V: TRBV5-4
DNA: TGTGCCAGCAGCTTCCACGGGGAGCTGTTTTTT
CDR3: CASSFHGELFF

D: TRBD1
size: -
J: TRBJ2-7
V: TRBV11-2
DNA: TGTGCCAGCAGCTTGCGGACAGGGAGCAACGAGCAGTACTTC
CDR3: CASSLRTGSNEQYF

D: -
size: -
J: TRBJ2-4
V: TRBV15
DNA: TGTGCCACCGGAGGGGATCAGGCCAAAAACATTCAGTACTTC
CDR3: CATGGDQAKNIQYF

D: -
size: -
J: TRBJ2-3
V: TRBV2
DNA: TGTGCCAGCAGGGCAAGAGCGGGACACACAGATACGCAGTATTTT
CDR3: CASRARAGHTDTQYF

D: TRBD2
size: -
J: TRBJ2-1
V: TRBV7-9
DNA: TGTGCCAGCAGCTCTCCCGGGACTAGCGGGGGGAGCTCCTACAATGAGCAGTTCTTC
CDR3: CASSSPGTSGGSSYNEQFF

D: TRBD2
size: few
J: TRBJ2-7
V: TRBV6-6
DNA: TGTGCCAGCAGTTTAGGACTAGCGGTCCAGGTGGCGCAGTACTTC
CDR3: CASSLGLAVQVAQYF

D: TRBD2
size: once
J: TRBJ2-7
V: TRBV30
DNA: TGTGCCTGCCCCCGAAAGGGGTTAGCGGGGACTGAGCAGTACTTC
CDR3: CACPRKGLAGTEQYF

D: -
size: -
J: TRBJ2-2
V: TRBV19
DNA: TGTGCCAGTAGTTCAAGCGGGGAGCTGTTTTTT
CDR3: CASSSSGELFF

D: TRBD2
size: -
J: TRBJ2-3
V: TRBV2
DNA: TGTGCCAGCAGCCGTGTCAGGACTAGCGGGAGTGGATATACGCAGTATTTT
CDR3: CASSRVRTSGSGYTQYF

D: TRBD1
size: -
J: TRBJ2-2
V: TRBV15
DNA: TGTGCCACCAGCAGAGATAAATGGGACAGCAACACCGGGGAGCTGTTTTTT
CDR3: CATSRDKWDSNTGELFF

D: -
size: -
J: TRBJ1-2
V: TRBV30
DNA: TGTGCCTGGAAGACCAGAGGGGGCTATGGCTACACCTTC
CDR3: CAWKTRGGYGYTF

D: -
size: once
J: TRBJ1-3
V: TRBV27
DNA: TGTGCCAGCAGTTTCGGGGGTGGAAACACCATATATTTT
CDR3: CASSFGGGNTIYF